The clone carrying this TCR beta chain was counted ten times or more. Its antigen is not known. The source of the sample is a study of T cells in Graves' hyperthyroidism and ophthalmopathy. Study as a whole: It was at initial diagnosis, before any treatment, that peripheral blood was collected.

RNA transcripts gave rise to amplified TCR beta CDR3 regions. During a first-round RT-PCR of the TCR CDR3, the HTBI primer set was used. TCRdb recomputed calls from the multiplex PCR reads with MiXCR, one row per CDR3 protein. The table includes roughly 520,000 distinct CDR3 sequences, approximately 25% detected once. Germline CDR1 is MDHEN and CDR2 is SYDVKM. This CDR3 region has 15 residues. The germline V and J ends were trimmed by 2 bases and 5 bases, with 13 bases remaining between them. Study-wide points: Within blood appeared most thyroid clonotypes that had expanded above 0.001.

Disease duration was under 3 months in the ophthalmopathy patients, who also had a Clinical Activity Score of at least 3 and a NOSPECS grade of at least 4. This TCR was sampled from a woman aged 25 to 39 with Graves' ophthalmopathy. The rearrangement uses TRBV28 and TRBJ1-5, with D unclear. The specimen was blood. Here the CDR3 reads CASSLGRFGHQPQHF. DNA for the CDR3: TGTGCCAGCAGTTTAGGCCGTTTTGGGCATCAGCCCCAGCATTTT.